These T cell receptor beta chains were read from a single sample in a study of T cell responses to AZD1222 COVID-19 vaccine. Only in-frame clones appear in the TCRdb table, and some are missing; sequencing was by immunoSEQ multiplex PCR. The sample includes some 85,000 clones, 91% of them seen just once. The material sequenced was peripheral blood, taken on day 0 of AZD1222 vaccination. The receptors derive from an adult in good health. Each CDR3 is given with its conserved first and last residue. D genes are given only for firm matches. Rows may omit the clone size; those that give it use once, few, many or a size class.

D gene,V gene,clone size,J gene,CDR3 protein,CDR3 DNA
NA,TRBV5-1,NA,TRBJ1-2,CASSLGGGPKLHYGYTF,TGCGCCAGCAGCTTGGGGGGCGGACCTAAACTCCACTATGGCTACACCTTC
TRBD1,TRBV7-9,NA,TRBJ2-7,CASSSGQGERRSYEQYF,TGTGCCAGCAGCTCGGGGCAGGGGGAAAGGCGGTCCTACGAGCAGTACTTC
TRBD1,TRBV5-5,once,TRBJ1-2,CASSPPPGQGNYGYTF,TGTGCCAGCAGCCCGCCGCCGGGACAGGGAAACTATGGCTACACCTTC
TRBD1,TRBV7-9,few,TRBJ2-7,CASSRIRTGGVYEQYF,TGTGCCAGCAGCCGCATAAGGACAGGGGGTGTCTACGAGCAGTACTTC
TRBD1,TRBV27,NA,TRBJ2-7,CASSWTGDSSYEQYF,TGTGCCAGCAGCTGGACAGGGGATAGCTCCTACGAGCAGTACTTC
TRBD2,TRBV7-9,NA,TRBJ2-1,CASSLPSGKGGEQFF,TGTGCCAGCAGCTTACCCAGCGGGAAAGGAGGTGAGCAGTTCTTC
NA,TRBV29-1,NA,TRBJ2-3,CSVSETSTDTQYF,TGCAGCGTTTCAGAAACTAGCACAGATACGCAGTATTTT
TRBD1,TRBV4-2,once,TRBJ2-7,CASSLQTGGSYEQYF,TGTGCCAGCAGCCTACAGACAGGGGGCTCCTACGAGCAGTACTTC
TRBD1,TRBV2,NA,TRBJ1-4,CAWGQLPDELFF,TGTGCCTGGGGACAGCTCCCGGATGAACTGTTTTTT
TRBD1,TRBV4-2,NA,TRBJ2-3,CASSQQGAPSTDTQYF,TGTGCCAGCAGCCAACAGGGGGCCCCTAGCACAGATACGCAGTATTTT
NA,TRBV5-1,NA,TRBJ1-1,CASSLEGFGSTEAFF,TGCGCCAGCAGCTTGGAGGGCTTTGGGAGCACTGAAGCTTTCTTT
TRBD2,TRBV4-1,once,TRBJ2-3,CASSQDPRGGSDTQYF,TGCGCCAGCAGCCAAGATCCCCGCGGGGGATCGGATACGCAGTATTTT
NA,TRBV15,few,TRBJ1-4,CATSRDVLGATNEKLFF,TGTGCCACCAGCAGAGACGTTTTAGGTGCAACTAATGAAAAACTGTTTTTT
TRBD1,TRBV3-1/TRBV3-2,NA,TRBJ1-4,CASSLTGGAKLFF,TGTGCCAGCAGCCTGACAGGGGGCGCGAAACTGTTTTTT
NA,TRBV6-5,once,TRBJ1-3,CASRTTADSGNTIYF,TGTGCCAGCAGGACGACAGCTGACTCTGGAAACACCATATATTTT
TRBD1,TRBV10-3,NA,TRBJ2-1,CAISDPQGASYNEQFF,TGTGCCATCAGTGACCCACAGGGGGCAAGCTACAATGAGCAGTTCTTC
TRBD1,TRBV28,NA,TRBJ1-2,CANARTGANTYGYTF,TGTGCCAACGCGAGGACAGGGGCCAATACCTATGGCTACACCTTC
TRBD1,TRBV4-1,NA,TRBJ1-2,CASRQSTGGRYGYTF,TGCGCCAGCAGACAAAGTACAGGGGGCCGCTATGGCTACACCTTC
NA,TRBV3-1/TRBV3-2,NA,TRBJ1-6,CASSPPDRVGSPLHF,TGTGCCAGCAGCCCTCCAGACAGAGTAGGTTCACCCCTCCACTTT
NA,TRBV9,NA,TRBJ2-1,CASSPHSGNEQFF,TGTGCCAGCAGCCCGCACAGCGGCAATGAGCAGTTCTTC
TRBD2,TRBV5-1,NA,TRBJ2-7,CASTPSGLYEQYF,TGCGCCAGCACCCCTAGCGGACTCTACGAGCAGTACTTC
TRBD1,TRBV29-1,NA,TRBJ2-7,CSVNSGTGYLDEQYF,TGCAGCGTTAACTCCGGGACAGGGTATCTCGACGAGCAGTACTTC
NA,TRBV7-2,NA,TRBJ1-6,CASSLTGKSPLHF,TGTGCCAGCAGCTTAACCGGTAAATCACCCCTCCACTTT
TRBD2,TRBV6-5,once,TRBJ2-5,CATLGLQVKTQYF,TGTGCCACACTGGGACTACAGGTTAAGACCCAGTACTTC
TRBD1,TRBV4-3,NA,TRBJ2-7,CASSSGQGSVMQQYF,TGCGCCAGCAGCTCGGGACAGGGCTCAGTCATGCAGCAGTACTTC
NA,TRBV7-9,NA,TRBJ2-5,CASSLVETQYF,TGTGCCAGCAGCTTAGTGGAGACCCAGTACTTC
NA,TRBV6-5,NA,TRBJ1-4,CASSSHIDEKLFF,TGTGCCAGCAGTTCCCACATCGATGAAAAACTGTTTTTT
TRBD1,TRBV6-5,once,TRBJ1-2,CASTTGTGRYGYTF,TGTGCCAGCACCACCGGGACAGGGCGCTATGGCTACACCTTC
TRBD1,TRBV9,NA,TRBJ1-3,CASSVAGQGGSGNTIYF,TGTGCCAGCAGCGTAGCCGGACAGGGTGGCTCTGGAAACACCATATATTTT
NA,TRBV5-1,NA,TRBJ2-5,CASSGARGETQYF,TGCGCCAGCAGCGGGGCGAGGGGAGAGACCCAGTACTTC
NA,TRBV3-1/TRBV3-2,NA,TRBJ1-1,CASSQATEAFF,TGTGCCAGCAGCCAAGCCACTGAAGCTTTCTTT
TRBD1,TRBV5-1,NA,TRBJ1-2,CASSQRDRVSYTF,TGCGCCAGCAGCCAAAGGGACAGGGTGAGCTACACCTTC
TRBD2,TRBV9,NA,TRBJ2-7,CASSVGGRAHEQYF,TGTGCCAGCAGCGTAGGCGGGAGGGCCCACGAGCAGTACTTC
NA,TRBV19,NA,TRBJ2-7,CASTRSAPTYEQYF,TGTGCCAGTACCCGTAGCGCCCCAACCTACGAGCAGTACTTC
NA,TRBV6-5,NA,TRBJ1-2,CASSYSDANYGYTF,TGTGCCAGCAGTTACTCGGACGCTAACTATGGCTACACCTTC
NA,TRBV5-1,NA,TRBJ1-1,CASSADNPSLRGAFF,TGCGCCAGCAGCGCAGACAATCCCAGCTTGCGGGGAGCTTTCTTT
NA,TRBV12-3/TRBV12-4,NA,TRBJ1-2,CASSDRYGYTF,TGTGCCAGCAGTGACCGCTATGGCTACACCTTC
NA,TRBV24-1,NA,TRBJ2-2,CATSDWRGTGELFF,TGTGCCACCAGTGATTGGAGGGGTACCGGGGAGCTGTTTTTT
NA,TRBV19,NA,TRBJ1-2,CASSIALQGYGYTF,TGTGCCAGTAGTATAGCCCTACAGGGCTATGGCTACACCTTC